This T cell receptor beta chain was retrieved from a study of Graves' ophthalmopathy and Graves' hyperthyroidism. CDR3 length equals 12 residues. In germline, CDR1 is SQVTM, CDR2 ANQGSEA. V was cut by 6 bases and J by 4 bases, with 12 bases left in between. Using RNA transcripts, the TCR beta CDR3 regions were amplified. HTBI primers primed a first-round RT-PCR, and a second-round multiplex PCR followed. Each CDR3 protein gets one entry after TCRdb re-called the multiplex PCR reads with MiXCR. The sample has roughly 600,000 distinct CDR3 sequences; approximately 35% are singletons. The V gene is TRBV29-1, the J gene TRBJ1-2; D gene unclear. Sequencing input: peripheral blood or thyroid tissue (not recorded which). The sequence came from an adult man with Graves' hyperthyroidism. CDR3 in DNA: TGCAGCGTGGCCGAGGGCGCCTATGGCTACACCTTC. Encoded protein: CSVAEGAYGYTF.